The TCR beta chain described here comes from a study of identifying expanded T cells in peripheral blood. Overall study results and limits: Approximately 2-week clone count variance significantly increased as total template count grew. Differentially abundant clones: about 1.2 between replicates, 16.4 at approximately 14 days, approximately 19 at four.

Comments on this clone: Its antigen is currently unknown.

Only in-frame clones appear in the TCRdb table, and some are missing; sequencing was by immunoSEQ multiplex PCR. In the table there are about 81,000 clones, 84% of which are singletons. Healthy donors had no documented immune events, such as infections, while sampled. Germline loops: CDR1 LNHDA, CDR2 SQIVND (reference sequence). This CDR3 region has 15 residues. Trimming took 4 bases from V and 4 from J, leaving 17 bases between them. The J gene is TRBJ2-7, the V gene TRBV19, with D possibly being TRBD1 or TRBD2 (5 bases each). Material for sequencing was blood. This receptor was obtained from a person between 18 and 75 years old in good health. In DNA form, the CDR3 reads TGTGCCAGTAGTAAGATAGGGACGGTCGTTTACGAGCAGTACTTC. Translated: CASSKIGTVVYEQYF.